These 11 T cell receptor beta chains came from one sample sequenced in a study of T cell clonotyping in hematopoietic cell transplantation. Sequenced by immunoSEQ multiplex PCR; TCRdb stores in-frame clones only, minus some. The sample includes about 47,000 clones, 80% to 85% of them seen just once. Time point denoted: recipient sample about 28 days before transplant, after cytoreduction. Sample: peripheral blood mononuclear cells, taken before stem cell transplant. Every receptor here comes from a man in his sixties with myelodysplastic syndrome. Some clones in this sample may be carry-over from other donors' samples.

This clone has just one count. The rearrangement uses TRBV30 and TRBJ2-3, with D possibly called TRBD1 or TRBD2 (5 bases each). The germline V gene has CDR1 GTSNPN and CDR2 SVGIG (reference sequence). CDR3 size: 19 residues. V shed 2 bases and J shed 2 bases, with 26 bases lying between them. In DNA, the CDR3 is TGTGCCTGGAGTCTTAGGACGGGACGGGGATTAGGGCTCACAGATACGCAGTATTTT. It codes for CAWSLRTGRGLGLTDTQYF.

The rearrangement joins TRBV6-6 to TRBJ2-7; a weak D match, TRBD2 (5 bases). Trimming stripped 5 bases from V and 3 bases from J, with 14 bases between. Germline V gives CDR1 MNHNY, CDR2 SVGAGI (reference sequence). The CDR3 has 14 amino acids. The CDR3 coding sequence is TGTGCCAGCAGTCGTACCGGGGTAGGCTACGAGCAGTACTTC. Protein product: CASSRTGVGYEQYF.

J is TRBJ2-1 and V is TRBV14; D is undetermined. Germline assignment: CDR1 SGHDN and CDR2 FVKESK. The V and J ends lost 4 bases and 8 bases respectively, with 6 bases between them. There are 11 residues in the CDR3. The CDR3 loop is CASSLYDEQFF. CDR3 sequence (DNA): TGTGCCAGCAGCCTATACGATGAGCAGTTCTTC.

This chain connects TRBV15 to TRBJ1-2, with D possibly being TRBD1 (5 bases). Germline V gene lookup returns CDR1 LNHNV and CDR2 YYDKDF (reference sequence). CDR3 length: 14 amino acids. With 1 base removed from V and 7 bases from J, the gap between germline ends came to 13 bases. The CDR3 sequence is CATSRGGTLGGYTF. CDR3 nucleotides: TGTGCCACCAGCAGAGGGGGGACCTTGGGTGGCTACACCTTC.

The sample holds one count of this clone. The CDR3 bases are TGTGCCAGCAGTCGGCGACAGACCCCTGGTGAAAAACTGTTTTTT. Translation: CASSRRQTPGEKLFF. The chain is built from TRBV2 and TRBJ1-4; TRBD1 might be the D (5 bases). This CDR3 contains 15 residues. V was clipped by 5 bases and J by 7 bases, with 17 bases between them. Germline V gene lookup returns CDR1 SNHLY and CDR2 FYNNEI.

This clone was picked up a small number of times. The chain couples TRBV6-1 to TRBJ1-2; D not certain. The V end lost 3 bases, the J end lost 8 bases, and 7 bases lay between the germline ends. This CDR3 contains 11 residues. Germline V gene sequence: CDR1 MNHNS, CDR2 SASEGT. In DNA, the CDR3 is TGTGCCAGCAGTGATTCTCGGGGCTACACCTTC. Translating gives CASSDSRGYTF.

The V call is TRBV7-9, the J call TRBJ1-3, with D unclear. This CDR3 has 15 residues. V lost 4 bases, J lost 3 bases, and 13 bases lay in between. Germline CDR1 is SEHNR and CDR2 is FQNEAQ (reference sequence). The CDR3 nucleotides are TGTGCCAGCAGCTCCGATAGACAAAATGGAAACACCATATATTTT. Amino acids: CASSSDRQNGNTIYF.

A word on this clone: One junction end does not reproduce the germline sequence, and a read error may be involved. V and J are TRBV11-2 and TRBJ1-2; a weak D match, TRBD1 (5 bases). Germline-derived CDR1 and CDR2 are SGHAT and FQNNGV. This CDR3 is 11 amino acids long. CDR3 in DNA: TGTGCCAGCAGCTCCCCCGGGGCCCCAGCCTTC. It specifies CASSSPGAPAF.

V usage is TRBV15 and J usage is TRBJ1-6, with D unclear. The CDR3 length is 12 residues. Germline CDR1 reads LNHNV; CDR2 reads YYDKDF (reference sequence). Deletions cut 5 bases from V and 7 bases from J, with 6 bases between. The CDR3 protein is CATSHINSPLHF. The CDR3 DNA is TGTGCCACCAGCCATATCAATTCACCCCTCCACTTT.

This clone was detected only a few times. The chain carries TRBV27 and TRBJ2-7, with a tentative D call TRBD2 (5 bases). Trimming removed 5 bases at V and 3 bases at J, with 14 bases between. Germline CDR1 and CDR2: MNHEY and SMNVEV (reference sequence). This CDR3 spans 14 amino acids. CDR3 sequence: CASSTRTEGYEQYF. CDR3 DNA sequence: TGTGCCAGCAGTACTCGGACCGAGGGCTACGAGCAGTACTTC.

The J gene is TRBJ1-1, the V gene TRBV28; D might be TRBD1 (5 bases). This CDR3 spans 15 amino acids. V was pared by 5 bases and J by 5 bases, with 18 bases between. Germline V gene lookup returns CDR1 MDHEN and CDR2 SYDVKM. CDR3 sequence reads: CASSPLGLGGTEAFF. The CDR3 region has the DNA TGTGCCAGCAGTCCCCTTGGGCTCGGGGGAACTGAAGCTTTCTTT.